The clone carrying this TCR beta chain was picked up many times. On the basis of clinical symptoms, serum thyroxine and TRAb, thyroid ultrasound and orbital computed tomography, diagnoses were made. Germline V lookup: CDR1 MNHEY, CDR2 SVGAGI. The CDR3 length is 14 residues. The junction had 1 base not matched to a gene; V was cut back by 0 bases and J by 2 bases. This entry belongs to a study of T cells in Graves' hyperthyroidism and ophthalmopathy. Study in general: Peripheral blood was acquired at first diagnosis, ahead of any therapy whatsoever.

Regions amplified from RNA transcripts were the TCR beta CDR3 regions. The TCR CDR3 was amplified in a first-round RT-PCR using the HTBI primer set. TCRdb ran MiXCR on the multiplex PCR reads and lists one entry per CDR3 protein. This sample has about 360,000 distinct CDR3 sequences, with approximately 13% found just once. The chain employs TRBV6-5 and TRBJ2-7; 7 bases are a match to TRBD2. The sample was blood. This receptor was taken from a woman aged 18-29 years with Graves' hyperthyroidism. The CDR3 DNA is TGTGCCAGCAGTTACTCGGCGGGGGCCTACGAGCAGTACTTC. This codes for CASSYSAGAYEQYF.